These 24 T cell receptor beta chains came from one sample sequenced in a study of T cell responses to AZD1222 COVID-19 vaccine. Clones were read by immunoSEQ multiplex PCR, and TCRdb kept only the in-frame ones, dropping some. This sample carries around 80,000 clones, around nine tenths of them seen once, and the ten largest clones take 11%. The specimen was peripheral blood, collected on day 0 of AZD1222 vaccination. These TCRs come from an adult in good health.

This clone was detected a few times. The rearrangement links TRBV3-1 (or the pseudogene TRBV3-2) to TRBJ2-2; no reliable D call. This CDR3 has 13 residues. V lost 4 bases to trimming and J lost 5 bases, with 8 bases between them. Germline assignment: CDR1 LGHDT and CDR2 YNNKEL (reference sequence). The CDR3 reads CASSRDGTGELFF. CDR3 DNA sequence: TGTGCCAGCAGCCGCGATGGAACCGGGGAGCTGTTTTTT.

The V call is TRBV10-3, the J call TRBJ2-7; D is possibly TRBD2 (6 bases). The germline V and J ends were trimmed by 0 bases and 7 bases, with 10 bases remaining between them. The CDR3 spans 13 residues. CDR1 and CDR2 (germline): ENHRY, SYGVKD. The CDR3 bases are TGTGCCATCAGTGAGTCCGTACGGGAGGAGCAGTACTTC. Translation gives CAISESVREEQYF.

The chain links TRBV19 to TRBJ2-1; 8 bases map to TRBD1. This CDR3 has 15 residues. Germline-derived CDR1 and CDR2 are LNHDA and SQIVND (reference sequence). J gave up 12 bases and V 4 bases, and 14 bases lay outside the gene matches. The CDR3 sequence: CASSKGQAGGFSQFF. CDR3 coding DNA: TGTGCCAGTAGTAAGGGACAGGCAGGGGGTTTTTCGCAGTTCTTC.

The CDR3 sequence is CAISSPGLAGNNEQFF. CDR3 DNA sequence: TGTGCCATCAGCTCCCCGGGACTAGCGGGGAACAATGAGCAGTTCTTC. This rearrangement joins TRBV10-3 to TRBJ2-1, with 13 bases identical to TRBD2. Germline V CDR1 and CDR2: ENHRY, SYGVKD. V shed 6 bases, J shed 5 bases, and the junction held 7 bases outside the gene matches. The CDR3 is 16 amino acids.

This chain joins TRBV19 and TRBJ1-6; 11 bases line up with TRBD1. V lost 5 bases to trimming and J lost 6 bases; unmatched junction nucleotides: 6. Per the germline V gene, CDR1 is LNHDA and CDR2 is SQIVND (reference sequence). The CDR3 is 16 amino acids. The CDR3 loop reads CASSPRTGGTNSPLHF. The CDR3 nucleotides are TGTGCCAGTAGTCCCCGGACAGGGGGCACTAATTCACCCCTCCACTTT. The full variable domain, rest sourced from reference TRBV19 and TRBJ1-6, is DGGITQSPKYLFRKEGQNVTLSCEQNLNHDAMYWYRQDPGQGLRLIYYSQIVNDFQKGDIAEGYSVSREKKESFPLTVTSAQKNPTAFYLCASSPRTGGTNSPLHFGNGTRLTVT.

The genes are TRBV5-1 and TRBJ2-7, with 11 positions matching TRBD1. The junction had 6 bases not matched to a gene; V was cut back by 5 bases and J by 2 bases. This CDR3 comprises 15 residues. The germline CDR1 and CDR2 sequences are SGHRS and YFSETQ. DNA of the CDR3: TGCGCCAGCAGACTGGGACAGGGGGAAACCTACGAGCAGTACGTC. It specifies CASRLGQGETYEQYV.

In nucleotides, the CDR3 is TGTGCCAGCAGCCAATACGAATCAAGGAGCAGTTGGGACACCGGGGAGCTGTTTTTT. Its protein product is CASSQYESRSSWDTGELFF. The chain carries TRBV3-1 (or the pseudogene TRBV3-2) and TRBJ2-2; D gene unclear. V gave up 2 bases and J gave up 3 bases, with 22 bases separating them. This CDR3 region has 19 residues. Germline V gives CDR1 LGHDT, CDR2 YNNKEL (reference sequence).

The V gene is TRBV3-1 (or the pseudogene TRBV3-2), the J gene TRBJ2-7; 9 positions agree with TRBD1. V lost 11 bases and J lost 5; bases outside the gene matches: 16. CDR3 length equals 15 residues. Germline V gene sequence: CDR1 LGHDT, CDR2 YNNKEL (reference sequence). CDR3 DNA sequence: TGTGCCTCCCGTAGGTCGGGGACAGGGTTTGACGAGCAGTACTTC. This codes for CASRRSGTGFDEQYF.

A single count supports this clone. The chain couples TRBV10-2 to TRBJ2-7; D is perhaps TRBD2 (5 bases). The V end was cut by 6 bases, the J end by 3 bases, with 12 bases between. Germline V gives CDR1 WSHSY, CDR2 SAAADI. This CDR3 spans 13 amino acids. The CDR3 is CASRRGSYYEQYF. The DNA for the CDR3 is TGCGCCAGCAGGCGAGGGAGCTACTACGAGCAGTACTTC.

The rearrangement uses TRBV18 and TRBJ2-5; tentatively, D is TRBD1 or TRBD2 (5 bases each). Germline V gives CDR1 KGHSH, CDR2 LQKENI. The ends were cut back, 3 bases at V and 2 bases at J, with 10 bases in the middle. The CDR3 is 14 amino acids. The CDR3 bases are TGTGCCAGCTCACCTTCGGGGCTGCAAGAGACCCAGTACTTC. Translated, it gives CASSPSGLQETQYF.

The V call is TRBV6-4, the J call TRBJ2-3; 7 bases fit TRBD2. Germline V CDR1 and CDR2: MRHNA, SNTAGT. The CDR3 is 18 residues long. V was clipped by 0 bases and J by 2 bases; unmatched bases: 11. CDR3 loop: CASSDSFSMAGDTDTQYF. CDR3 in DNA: TGTGCCAGCAGTGACTCGTTCAGCATGGCGGGGGACACAGATACGCAGTATTTT.

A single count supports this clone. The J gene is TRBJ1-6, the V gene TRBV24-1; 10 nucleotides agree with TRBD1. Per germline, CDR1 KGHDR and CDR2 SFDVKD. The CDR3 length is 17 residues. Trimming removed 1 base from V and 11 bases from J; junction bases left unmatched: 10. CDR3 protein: CATSDLRDRGPGAPLHF. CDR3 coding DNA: TGTGCCACCAGTGATTTACGGGACAGGGGCCCGGGGGCACCCCTCCACTTT.

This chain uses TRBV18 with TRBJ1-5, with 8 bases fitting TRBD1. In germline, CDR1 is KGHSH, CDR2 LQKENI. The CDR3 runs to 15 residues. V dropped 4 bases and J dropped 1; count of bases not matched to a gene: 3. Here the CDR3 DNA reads TGTGCCAGCTCACGTGGACAGGGAAGCAATCAGCCCCAGCATTTT. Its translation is CASSRGQGSNQPQHF.

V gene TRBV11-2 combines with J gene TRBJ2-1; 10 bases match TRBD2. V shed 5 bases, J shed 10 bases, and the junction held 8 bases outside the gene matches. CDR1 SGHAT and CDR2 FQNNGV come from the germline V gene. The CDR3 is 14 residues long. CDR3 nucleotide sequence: TGTGCCAGCAGCCAGGCTGCGACTAGCGGGGAGCAGTTCTTC. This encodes CASSQAATSGEQFF.

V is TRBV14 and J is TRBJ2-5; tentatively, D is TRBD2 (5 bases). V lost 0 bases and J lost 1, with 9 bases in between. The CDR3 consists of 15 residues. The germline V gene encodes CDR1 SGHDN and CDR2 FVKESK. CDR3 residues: CASSQDRSGQETQYF. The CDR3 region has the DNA TGTGCCAGCAGCCAAGATCGGAGCGGCCAAGAGACCCAGTACTTC.

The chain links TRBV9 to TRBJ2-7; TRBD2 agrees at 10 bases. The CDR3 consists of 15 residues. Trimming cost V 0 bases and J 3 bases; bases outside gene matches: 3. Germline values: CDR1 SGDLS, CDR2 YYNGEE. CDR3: CASSVGLAGSYEQYF. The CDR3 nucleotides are TGTGCCAGCAGCGTAGGACTAGCGGGTAGCTACGAGCAGTACTTC.

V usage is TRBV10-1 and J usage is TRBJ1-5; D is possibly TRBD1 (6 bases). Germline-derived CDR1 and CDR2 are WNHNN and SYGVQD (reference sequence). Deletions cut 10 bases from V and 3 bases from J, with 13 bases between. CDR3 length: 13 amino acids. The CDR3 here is CATQQGHNQPQHF. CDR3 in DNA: TGCGCCACCCAACAGGGCCACAATCAGCCCCAGCATTTT.

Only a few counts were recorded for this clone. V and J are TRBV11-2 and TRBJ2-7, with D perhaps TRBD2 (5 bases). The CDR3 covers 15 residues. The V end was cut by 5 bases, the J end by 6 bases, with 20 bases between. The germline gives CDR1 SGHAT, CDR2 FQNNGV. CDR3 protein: CASSTPRLAVLEQYF. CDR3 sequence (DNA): TGTGCCAGCAGCACGCCCCGGCTAGCAGTTCTCGAGCAGTACTTC.

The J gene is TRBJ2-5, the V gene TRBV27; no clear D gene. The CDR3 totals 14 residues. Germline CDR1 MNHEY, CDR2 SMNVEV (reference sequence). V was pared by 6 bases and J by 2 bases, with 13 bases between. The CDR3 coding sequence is TGTGCCAGCAGCCCGAGGACGAGACAAGAGACCCAGTACTTC. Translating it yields CASSPRTRQETQYF.

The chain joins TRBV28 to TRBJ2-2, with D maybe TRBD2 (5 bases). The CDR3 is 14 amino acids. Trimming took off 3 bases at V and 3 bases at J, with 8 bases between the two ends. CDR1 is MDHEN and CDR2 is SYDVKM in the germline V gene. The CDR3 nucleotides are TGTGCCAGCAGTTTGGAGGTTTACACCGGGGAGCTGTTTTTT. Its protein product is CASSLEVYTGELFF.

The CDR3 protein is CASSSQETNEKLFF. CDR3 DNA: TGTGCCAGCAGCTCACAGGAAACTAATGAAAAACTGTTTTTT. J is TRBJ1-4 and V is TRBV6-1; D may be TRBD1 (5 bases). V was shortened by 6 bases and J by 1 base, with 9 bases between the two germline ends. Germline CDR1 is MNHNS and CDR2 is SASEGT. The CDR3 loop spans 14 amino acids.

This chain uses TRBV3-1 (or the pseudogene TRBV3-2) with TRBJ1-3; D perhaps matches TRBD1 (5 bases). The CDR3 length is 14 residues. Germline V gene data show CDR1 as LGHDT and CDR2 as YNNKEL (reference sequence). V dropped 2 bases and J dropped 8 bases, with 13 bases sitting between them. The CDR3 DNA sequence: TGTGCCAGCAGCCAACGGGACGTGCGCCACACCATATATTTT. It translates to CASSQRDVRHTIYF.

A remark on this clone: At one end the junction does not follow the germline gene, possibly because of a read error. Here the CDR3 reads CASSEGFGFWF. The CDR3 nucleotides read TGTGCCAGCAGTGAAGGGTTTGGGTTCTGGTTT. The J gene is TRBJ1-1, the V gene TRBV6-1; D call uncertain. The length of the CDR3 is 11 residues. Germline lookup yields CDR1 MNHNS and CDR2 SASEGT.

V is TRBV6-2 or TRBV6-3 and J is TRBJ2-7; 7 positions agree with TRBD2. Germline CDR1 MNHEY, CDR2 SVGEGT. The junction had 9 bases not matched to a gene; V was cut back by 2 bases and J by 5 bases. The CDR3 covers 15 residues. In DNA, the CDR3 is TGTGCCAGCAGTTACCCCGGGAGGAGGGGACACGAGCAGTACGTC. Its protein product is CASSYPGRRGHEQYV.